Below are 27 T cell receptor beta chains sequenced from a single sample in a study of blood T cell repertoires in COVID-19. The table came from immunoSEQ multiplex PCR; TCRdb's copy has only in-frame clones and leaves some out. The sample carries about 98,000 clones, 70% to 90% recorded once. Sequencing was performed on peripheral blood. Every receptor here comes from a man between 65 and 79 years old with acute or convalescent COVID-19.

This chain uses TRBV7-2 with TRBJ1-1, with D possibly matching TRBD1 (6 bases). V was clipped by 4 bases and J by 0 bases, with 9 bases between them. Germline CDR1 and CDR2: SGHTA and FQGNSA. The CDR3 is 14 amino acids. The CDR3 DNA reads TGTGCCAGCAGCTCACAGGGCATGAACACTGAAGCTTTCTTT. It encodes CASSSQGMNTEAFF.

This clone was counted a single time. The chain is built from TRBV11-2 and TRBJ1-3; unclear D gene. Trimming took off 0 bases at V and 0 bases at J, with 3 bases between the two ends. Germline CDR1 is SGHAT and CDR2 is FQNNGV. The CDR3 is 14 residues long. CDR3 bases: TGTGCCAGCAGCTTAGACAGCTCTGGAAACACCATATATTTT. Translated, it gives CASSLDSSGNTIYF.

The CDR3 region has the DNA TGTGCCAGCAGTGATGGAGGGGGGGGCTCCTACAATGAGCAGTTCTTC. This translates into CASSDGGGGSYNEQFF. V and J are TRBV6-4 and TRBJ2-1; a possible D gene is TRBD2 (7 bases). The CDR3 length is 16 residues. Germline CDR1 MRHNA, CDR2 SNTAGT. With 3 bases removed from V and 0 bases from J, the gap between germline ends came to 12 bases.

This chain links TRBV28 with TRBJ2-1; TRBD2 might be the D (6 bases). With 6 bases removed from V and 4 bases from J, the gap between germline ends came to 7 bases. CDR1 and CDR2 (germline): MDHEN, SYDVKM. The CDR3 is 12 residues long. CDR3 DNA sequence: TGTGCCAGCAGGGGGGGTTACAATGAGCAGTTCTTC. It encodes CASRGGYNEQFF.

The chain recombines TRBV19 with TRBJ1-1; 12 bases match TRBD1. This CDR3 is built from 16 residues. V gave up 11 bases and J gave up 4 bases; unmatched junction bases: 14. The germline gives CDR1 LNHDA, CDR2 SQIVND (reference sequence). In nucleotides, the CDR3 is TGTGCCGCCGCCCCCCGGGGGACAGGGGGCTTCACTGAAGCTTTCTTT. Residues: CAAAPRGTGGFTEAFF.

As to this clone: It is unclear where the CDR3 begins or ends on the DNA, so no DNA is shown, and the CDR3 is as TCRdb lists it. This chain links TRBV27 with TRBJ2-5; TRBD2, the table's D call, was not compared with the DNA. With termini counted, the CDR3 has 16 amino acids. The V gene's germline CDR1 is MNHEY and CDR2 SMNVEV (reference sequence). The CDR3 sequence: CASSTSGLAGRETQYF.

This clone turned up a few times. The V and J genes are TRBV5-4 and TRBJ1-2; D might be TRBD1 (6 bases). V lost 0 bases to trimming and J lost 8 bases, with 20 bases between them. The CDR3 loop spans 16 amino acids. Per the germline V gene, CDR1 is SGHNT and CDR2 is YYREEE (reference sequence). CDR3 residues: CASSLEGDRRGQGYTF. CDR3 coding DNA: TGTGCCAGCAGCTTGGAAGGTGACAGGCGGGGGCAAGGCTACACCTTC. Drawing the rest from reference TRBV5-4 and TRBJ1-2, the complete variable domain is ETGVTQSPTHLIKTRGQQVTLRCSSQSGHNTVSWYQQALGQGPQFIFQYYREEENGRGNFPPRFSGLQFPNYSSELNVNALELDDSALYLCASSLEGDRRGQGYTFGSGTRLTVV.

This clone was seen just once. The J gene is TRBJ1-5, the V gene TRBV28, with 8 bases that match TRBD1. The trim removed 5 bases at V and 7 bases at J, leaving 10 bases unmatched. The germline gives CDR1 MDHEN, CDR2 SYDVKM. CDR3 length: 15 residues. The CDR3 region has the DNA TGTGCCAGCAGTGGTGCAGGACAGGGTTACCAGCCCCAGCATTTT. It specifies CASSGAGQGYQPQHF.

The V and J genes are TRBV19 and TRBJ2-7; a weak D match, TRBD1 (5 bases). Trimming took 3 bases from V and 2 from J, leaving 14 bases between them. CDR3 length: 15 amino acids. Germline V gene lookup returns CDR1 LNHDA and CDR2 SQIVND (reference sequence). The CDR3 spells CASSIGQGSAYEQYF. The CDR3 bases are TGTGCCAGTAGTATTGGGCAGGGAAGTGCCTACGAGCAGTACTTC.

The chain carries TRBV19 and TRBJ1-5; TRBD1 agrees at 10 bases. Germline V gene data show CDR1 as LNHDA and CDR2 as SQIVND (reference sequence). V dropped 5 bases and J dropped 4; count of bases not matched to a gene: 2. The CDR3 is 14 amino acids. CDR3 sequence: CASSVDRGNQPQHF. The CDR3 nucleotides are TGTGCCAGTAGTGTGGACAGGGGGAATCAGCCCCAGCATTTT.

The V and J genes are TRBV5-6 and TRBJ2-5; a weak D match, TRBD2 (5 bases). The germline V and J ends were trimmed by 1 base and 10 bases, with 26 bases remaining between them. The CDR3 loop spans 17 amino acids. In germline, CDR1 is SGHDT, CDR2 YYEEEE. The CDR3 DNA follows: TGTGCCAGCAGCTTGATCCTGGCAGCGGACCCAAGCAAAAGCCAGTACTTC. Translation: CASSLILAADPSKSQYF.

The chain combines TRBV27 with TRBJ2-1; 10 bases match TRBD1. Germline values: CDR1 MNHEY, CDR2 SMNVEV (reference sequence). J lost 3 bases, V lost 4 bases, and 3 bases had no gene match. The CDR3 length is 15 residues. The DNA of the CDR3 is TGTGCCAGCAGTTATCGGGACAGGGGCTACAATGAGCAGTTCTTC. Protein: CASSYRDRGYNEQFF.

V is TRBV5-1 and J is TRBJ1-5; possible D gene TRBD1, 6 bases. This CDR3 contains 22 residues. Germline V gene data show CDR1 as SGHRS and CDR2 as YFSETQ. Trimming removed 0 bases from V and 0 bases from J, with 28 bases in between. CDR3 bases: TGCGCCAGCAGCTTGGTAGTTGGGGGGGGCCACTCAACTACTCTTAGCAATCAGCCCCAGCATTTT. This gives the protein CASSLVVGGGHSTTLSNQPQHF.

This clone was detected only a few times. The CDR3 here is CATRSRLTNEKLFF. CDR3 nucleotide sequence: TGTGCCACCAGGTCCAGGCTTACTAATGAAAAACTGTTTTTT. The chain has TRBV15 and TRBJ1-4, with D uncertain. The CDR3 covers 14 residues. The germline CDR1 and CDR2 sequences are LNHNV and YYDKDF (reference sequence). Trimming cost V 6 bases and J 2 bases, with 10 bases left between them. Filled out from reference TRBV15 and TRBJ1-4, the complete variable domain reads DAMVIQNPRYQVTQFGKPVTLSCSQTLNHNVMYWYQQKSSQAPKLLFHYYDKDFNNEADTPDNFQSRRPNTSFCFLDIRSPGLGDTAMYLCATRSRLTNEKLFFGSGTQLSVL.

This clone appeared a single time. This rearrangement joins TRBV2 to TRBJ2-5; D gene uncertain. The CDR3 has 11 residues. The V and J ends lost 3 bases and 10 bases respectively, with 9 bases between them. Germline values: CDR1 SNHLY, CDR2 FYNNEI. The CDR3 bases are TGTGCCAGCAGTGACCCTTCGGTCCAGTACTTC. It specifies CASSDPSVQYF.

CDR3 sequence: CASSPGQPYGYTF. CDR3 coding DNA: TGTGCCAGTAGTCCGGGACAGCCCTATGGCTACACCTTC. The chain combines TRBV19 with TRBJ1-2; TRBD1 matches 7 bases. Germline V gene sequence: CDR1 LNHDA, CDR2 SQIVND (reference sequence). The CDR3 length is 13 residues. J was trimmed by 4 bases and V by 5 bases; bases with no gene match: 4.

In this sample, this clone turned up once. The gene calls are TRBV19 and TRBJ1-1; 11 bases fit TRBD1. CDR1 and CDR2 from the germline V gene are LNHDA and SQIVND (reference sequence). The CDR3 contains 12 residues. V dropped 5 bases and J dropped 8; count of bases not matched to a gene: 1. The CDR3 loop is CASSGTGGEAFF. As DNA, the CDR3 is TGTGCCAGTAGTGGGACAGGGGGAGAAGCTTTCTTT.

This chain's CDR3 is CASSASPGSIRTGELFF. As DNA, the CDR3 is TGTGCCAGCAGCGCGAGTCCCGGGTCTATCCGCACCGGGGAGCTGTTTTTT. The J gene is TRBJ2-2, the V gene TRBV9; unclear D gene. The CDR3 extends over 17 amino acids. Trimming pared 3 bases from V and 4 bases from J, leaving 19 bases between. In germline, CDR1 is SGDLS, CDR2 YYNGEE. Drawing the rest from reference TRBV9 and TRBJ2-2, the complete variable domain is DSGVTQTPKHLITATGQRVTLRCSPRSGDLSVYWYQQSLDQGLQFLIQYYNGEERAKGNILERFSAQQFPDLHSELNLSSLELGDSALYFCASSASPGSIRTGELFFGEGSRLTVL.

The rearrangement links TRBV7-6 to TRBJ2-5; 10 bases are a match to TRBD1. The CDR3 is 15 residues long. V trimming: 5 bases; J trimming: 4 bases; junction bases outside the gene matches: 7. Germline CDR1 SGHVS, CDR2 FNYEAQ. The CDR3 DNA is TGTGCCAGCAGCCTAGGTGGACAGGGGGTAGAGACCCAGTACTTC. It is translated as CASSLGGQGVETQYF.

As DNA, the CDR3 is TGCGCCAGCAGCCAGGGCGCGTCGCTAAATGAAAAACTGTTTTTT. This codes for CASSQGASLNEKLFF. The chain recombines TRBV4-1 with TRBJ1-4, with D unresolved. CDR3 length: 15 amino acids. With 3 bases removed from V and 5 bases from J, the gap between germline ends came to 13 bases. CDR1 is MGHRA, CDR2 YSYEKL, per germline.

The CDR3 region is CASSSWSEGGNTIYF. The CDR3 coding sequence is TGTGCCAGCAGTTCTTGGTCCGAGGGCGGAAACACCATATATTTT. The chain employs TRBV6-5 and TRBJ1-3, with no clear D. Germline V gene data show CDR1 as MNHEY and CDR2 as SVGAGI. This CDR3 comprises 15 residues. The V end lost 4 bases, the J end lost 4 bases, and 14 bases lay between the germline ends.

J is TRBJ1-1 and V is TRBV21-1; TRBD1 is taken as the D call from the table, unchecked against the DNA. TRBV21-1 is labeled a pseudogene. This CDR3 is 15 amino acids long. The CDR3 DNA reads as TGTGCCAGCAGCAGCCCACAGGGGGGTCACACTGAAGCTTTCTTT. Translated: CASSSPQGGHTEAFF.

V usage is TRBV7-2 and J usage is TRBJ2-3; 7 bases map to TRBD2. This CDR3 comprises 14 residues. Germline loops: CDR1 SGHTA, CDR2 FQGNSA. The V segment lost 4 bases and the J segment 0 bases; nucleotides outside the gene matches: 1. CDR3 sequence: CASSWGGSTDTQYF. The CDR3 DNA is TGTGCCAGCAGCTGGGGGGGGAGCACAGATACGCAGTATTTT.

In DNA, the CDR3 is TGTGCCAGCAGTCGGACGGGAAGGTCACCCCTCCACTTT. Protein: CASSRTGRSPLHF. The chain couples TRBV3-1 (or the pseudogene TRBV3-2) to TRBJ1-6; D not resolved. Germline CDR1 reads LGHDT; CDR2 reads YNNKEL (reference sequence). The CDR3 sequence is 13 residues long. Trimming pared 6 bases from V and 10 bases from J, leaving 13 bases between.

This sequence joins TRBV3-1 (or the pseudogene TRBV3-2) and TRBJ2-3, with 7 bases matching TRBD2. The CDR3 loop spans 17 amino acids. Germline V gene data show CDR1 as LGHDT and CDR2 as YNNKEL (reference sequence). V shed 4 bases and J 2 bases; nucleotides not matched to a gene: 12. The CDR3 DNA reads TGTGCCAGCAGCCCTCTTTTGCCTAGCGGATCCACAGATACGCAGTATTTT. Protein product: CASSPLLPSGSTDTQYF.

This sequence joins TRBV7-6 and TRBJ2-1; D not resolved. This CDR3 has 15 amino acids. Germline V gives CDR1 SGHVS, CDR2 FNYEAQ. V dropped 5 bases and J dropped 0 bases, with 11 bases sitting between them. Here the CDR3 reads CASSATVSSYNEQFF. The DNA for the CDR3 is TGTGCCAGCAGCGCCACAGTGAGCTCCTACAATGAGCAGTTCTTC.

The chain combines TRBV5-5 with TRBJ2-5; 7 nucleotides match TRBD2. The trim removed 1 base at V and 1 base at J, leaving 4 bases unmatched. The CDR3 contains 15 residues. Germline CDR1 reads SGHKS; CDR2 reads YYEKEE (reference sequence). CDR3 bases: TGTGCCAGCAGCTTGTGGGGGGGTCCCCAAGAGACCCAGTACTTC. It specifies CASSLWGGPQETQYF.